One and the same sample provided the 18 T cell receptor beta chains below, sequenced in a study of T cell responses to AZD1222 COVID-19 vaccine. Data came from immunoSEQ multiplex PCR; TCRdb stores just in-frame clones and leaves some out. Of fewer than 130,000 clones listed, about 85% were seen once; the top ten hold around 3%. Sample: peripheral blood, taken on day 0 of AZD1222 vaccination. These receptors came from an adult in good health.

The V call is TRBV19, the J call TRBJ1-1; 7 nucleotides agree with TRBD1. The germline gives CDR1 LNHDA, CDR2 SQIVND (reference sequence). After removal of 7 bases from V and 4 bases from J, the junction contained 9 bases not matched to a gene. The CDR3 runs 14 residues. The CDR3 nucleotides read TGTGCCAGTATTCCTGACAGGGTGGGCACTGAAGCTTTCTTT. Protein sequence: CASIPDRVGTEAFF.

The genes are TRBV19 and TRBJ2-1, with 7 bases that match TRBD1. The germline V gene encodes CDR1 LNHDA and CDR2 SQIVND (reference sequence). Trimming took 5 bases from V and 7 from J; bases not matched to a gene: 5. This CDR3 comprises 13 residues. In DNA, the CDR3 is TGTGCCAGTAGTCCCTTGGACAGGAATGAGCAGTTCTTC. It encodes CASSPLDRNEQFF.

V gene TRBV20-1 combines with J gene TRBJ1-5; a possible D gene is TRBD1 (5 bases). This CDR3 is 14 amino acids long. Germline V lookup: CDR1 DFQATT, CDR2 SNEGSKA (reference sequence). V lost 3 bases, J lost 3 bases, and 12 bases lay in between. The CDR3: CSASEQVLNQPQHF. The CDR3 DNA reads TGCAGTGCTAGTGAACAGGTACTCAATCAGCCCCAGCATTTT.

V gene TRBV15 combines with J gene TRBJ2-5; possible D gene TRBD2, 6 bases. There are 18 residues in the CDR3. The V and J ends lost 3 bases and 5 bases respectively, with 25 bases between them. Per the germline V gene, CDR1 is LNHNV and CDR2 is YYDKDF (reference sequence). CDR3: CATSSSDPRGARGETQYF. The CDR3 DNA reads TGTGCCACCAGCAGTTCCGACCCCCGTGGAGCCCGGGGGGAGACCCAGTACTTC.

The J gene is TRBJ1-5, the V gene TRBV10-2; no reliable D call. Trimming took 6 bases from V and 4 from J, leaving 16 bases between them. The CDR3 is 15 amino acids. Germline V gives CDR1 WSHSY, CDR2 SAAADI. Here the CDR3 reads CASRLDVSLNQPQHF. The CDR3 nucleotides are TGCGCCAGCAGGTTGGACGTTAGCCTTAATCAGCCCCAGCATTTT.

The genes are TRBV28 and TRBJ1-5; no clear D. The CDR3 has 13 amino acids. V gave up 4 bases and J gave up 6 bases, with 10 bases separating them. Germline lookup yields CDR1 MDHEN and CDR2 SYDVKM. CDR3 sequence: CASSSGPTQPQHF. The CDR3 nucleotides read TGTGCCAGCAGTTCCGGGCCAACTCAGCCCCAGCATTTT.

The chain carries TRBV4-2 and TRBJ1-6; D may be TRBD1 (5 bases). The germline gives CDR1 LGHNA, CDR2 YNFKEQ. The ends were cut back, 4 bases at V and 9 bases at J, with 13 bases in the middle. The CDR3 consists of 14 residues. The CDR3 DNA sequence: TGTGCCAGCAGCCCCGGGACCCTGGGTTCACCCCTCCACTTT. This gives the protein CASSPGTLGSPLHF.

This chain uses TRBV5-5 with TRBJ2-7; a possible D gene is TRBD1 (6 bases). The CDR3 covers 15 residues. Germline V gene sequence: CDR1 SGHKS, CDR2 YYEKEE (reference sequence). V gave up 0 bases and J gave up 3 bases, with 13 bases separating them. CDR3 sequence reads: CASSLDGQPHYEQYF. The CDR3 region has the DNA TGTGCCAGCAGCTTGGATGGACAGCCCCACTACGAGCAGTACTTC.

J is TRBJ1-1 and V is TRBV27; D is perhaps TRBD1 (6 bases). This CDR3 comprises 14 residues. The V end lost 1 base, the J end lost 7 bases, and 13 bases lay between the germline ends. Germline CDR1 MNHEY, CDR2 SMNVEV (reference sequence). In nucleotides, the CDR3 is TGTGCCAGCAGTTTATGGGGGGCGAGAAATGAAGCTTTCTTT. This sequence encodes CASSLWGARNEAFF.

This clone was observed a few times. This chain uses TRBV10-1 with TRBJ2-1; 10 bases fit TRBD2. J gave up 7 bases and V 0 bases, and 12 bases lay outside the gene matches. The CDR3 extends over 18 amino acids. The germline CDR1 and CDR2 sequences are WNHNN and SYGVQD (reference sequence). The CDR3 region has the DNA TGCGCCAGCAGTGAGTCGAATCCCGGCCGTAGCGGGAGGAATGAGCAGTTCTTC. This gives the protein CASSESNPGRSGRNEQFF.

The chain employs TRBV9 and TRBJ1-4, with a weak D call TRBD1 (6 bases). Trimming took off 0 bases at V and 7 bases at J, with 13 bases between the two ends. Germline values: CDR1 SGDLS, CDR2 YYNGEE. This CDR3 has 15 residues. CDR3 residues: CASSVGAGEGEKLFF. In nucleotides, the CDR3 is TGTGCCAGCAGCGTAGGGGCAGGGGAGGGTGAAAAACTGTTTTTT.

This sequence joins TRBV7-9 and TRBJ1-1; no reliable D call. The germline V and J ends were trimmed by 3 bases and 2 bases, with 7 bases remaining between them. Germline lookup yields CDR1 SEHNR and CDR2 FQNEAQ (reference sequence). The CDR3 contains 13 residues. This CDR3 is CASSFTANTEAFF. As DNA, the CDR3 is TGTGCCAGCAGCTTCACGGCCAACACTGAAGCTTTCTTT.

The chain carries TRBV10-3 and TRBJ1-3; D gene ambiguous. Germline-derived CDR1 and CDR2 are ENHRY and SYGVKD. This CDR3 region has 13 residues. Trimming removed 11 bases from V and 0 bases from J, with 11 bases in between. DNA of the CDR3: TGTGCCGCCCGAGGGCCCTCTGGAAACACCATATATTTT. The encoded protein is CAARGPSGNTIYF.

The chain couples TRBV6-5 to TRBJ1-1; D is undetermined. This CDR3 has 11 residues. Deletions cut 6 bases from V and 2 bases from J, with 4 bases between. The germline CDR1 and CDR2 sequences are MNHEY and SVGAGI. CDR3 nucleotide sequence: TGTGCCAGCAGACATAACACTGAAGCTTTCTTT. Protein product: CASRHNTEAFF.

This clone has only one observation. The chain recombines TRBV6-2 or TRBV6-3 with TRBJ2-3, with D possibly TRBD2 on 6 matching bases. The CDR3 totals 14 residues. The V end was cut by 2 bases, the J end by 8 bases, with 14 bases between. Germline CDR1 and CDR2: MNHEY and SVGEGT. CDR3: CASSYRGTGATQYF. CDR3 sequence (DNA): TGTGCCAGCAGTTACCGGGGGACTGGAGCTACGCAGTATTTT.

This chain connects TRBV19 to TRBJ2-7, with D perhaps matching TRBD2 (5 bases). V lost 7 bases and J lost 1, with 14 bases in between. Germline values: CDR1 LNHDA, CDR2 SQIVND (reference sequence). The CDR3 spans 14 residues. In nucleotides, the CDR3 is TGTGCCAGTAAGATATCCGGGGATTCCTACGAGCAGTACTTC. It is translated as CASKISGDSYEQYF. The full variable domain, rest sourced from reference TRBV19 and TRBJ2-7, is DGGITQSPKYLFRKEGQNVTLSCEQNLNHDAMYWYRQDPGQGLRLIYYSQIVNDFQKGDIAEGYSVSREKKESFPLTVTSAQKNPTAFYLCASKISGDSYEQYFGPGTRLTVT.

The genes are TRBV12-3 or TRBV12-4 and TRBJ1-5; the D gene is possibly TRBD1 (5 bases). Trimming removed 5 bases from V and 5 bases from J, with 10 bases in between. CDR3 length: 13 amino acids. Here the CDR3 reads CASSMDTYQPQHF. In nucleotides, the CDR3 is TGTGCCAGCAGTATGGACACTTATCAGCCCCAGCATTTT.

This clone was detected only a few times. The chain couples TRBV30 to TRBJ2-7, with 9 bases fitting TRBD1. CDR1 GTSNPN and CDR2 SVGIG come from the germline V gene (reference sequence). CDR3 length: 14 amino acids. V was clipped by 2 bases and J by 1 base; unmatched bases: 3. The CDR3: CAWSTGTGSYEQYF. The CDR3 DNA follows: TGTGCCTGGAGTACCGGGACAGGGTCCTACGAGCAGTACTTC.